Following are 17 T cell receptor beta chains from one sample sequenced in a study of T-cell memory formation after mild COVID-19. MiXCR was run by TCRdb on the 5' RACE reads, yielding one entry per CDR3 protein. The repertoire holds 300,000 to 400,000 distinct CDR3 sequences, with approximately 15% as singletons. The sequenced sample was PBMCs or a T cell subset sorted from them (not recorded which). The receptor set was obtained from a man aged 18 to 35 who had mild COVID-19 (a few samples of this study predate the infection). Cell type and time point are not known.

This clonotype was seen many times. The chain couples TRBV5-1 to TRBJ2-3; D uncertain. The CDR3 extends over 13 amino acids. V was shortened by 0 bases and J by 5 bases, with 7 bases between the two germline ends. Germline assignment: CDR1 SGHRS and CDR2 YFSETQ. The CDR3 DNA reads as TGCGCCAGCAGCTTGGGCGGAAGAGATACGCAGTATTTT. It is translated as CASSLGGRDTQYF.

The rearrangement uses TRBV7-2 and TRBJ1-1; D gene unclear. Trimming stripped 5 bases from V and 11 bases from J, with 18 bases between. CDR3 length: 13 residues. CDR1 SGHTA and CDR2 FQGNSA come from the germline V gene. The CDR3 reads CASSTTYGLAAFF. The CDR3 DNA is TGTGCCAGCAGCACCACTTATGGGCTTGCGGCTTTCTTT.

This clonotype showed up many times. The chain recombines TRBV19 with TRBJ2-2; TRBD2 aligns across 7 bases. The ends lost 11 bases at V and 0 bases at J; junction bases unmatched: 12. This CDR3 spans 16 amino acids. Germline assignment: CDR1 LNHDA and CDR2 SQIVND (reference sequence). The DNA of the CDR3 is TGTGCCGGGGGATCCGGGACTACCGCGAACACCGGGGAGCTGTTTTTT. This codes for CAGGSGTTANTGELFF.

This clonotype was observed a few times. The chain links TRBV27 to TRBJ2-7; a weak D match, TRBD2 (6 bases). This CDR3 contains 15 residues. Per the germline V gene, CDR1 is MNHEY and CDR2 is SMNVEV (reference sequence). The ends were cut back, 3 bases at V and 3 bases at J, with 15 bases in the middle. DNA for the CDR3: TGTGCCAGCAGTTTTCACGGGACTCAAAACTACGAGCAGTACTTC. This codes for CASSFHGTQNYEQYF.

V usage is TRBV7-3 and J usage is TRBJ2-3; no firm D call. With 1 base removed from V and 5 bases from J, the gap between germline ends came to 16 bases. Germline CDR1 reads SGHTA; CDR2 reads FQGTGA. The CDR3 contains 16 residues. CDR3: CASSLRAPAKGDTQYF. CDR3 nucleotide sequence: TGTGCCAGCAGCTTAAGAGCCCCCGCAAAGGGAGATACGCAGTATTTT.

This clonotype showed up just a few times. The V gene is TRBV6-5, the J gene TRBJ1-6, with D maybe TRBD1 (5 bases). This CDR3 is built from 15 residues. V lost 2 bases and J lost 14, with 19 bases in between. Germline CDR1 and CDR2: MNHEY and SVGAGI. The CDR3 DNA sequence: TGTGCCAGCAGTTACACGGACACTGACCTTAGGACCCTCCACTTT. As protein: CASSYTDTDLRTLHF.

This sequence joins TRBV7-9 and TRBJ1-1, with D perhaps TRBD1 (6 bases). From germline, CDR1 is SEHNR and CDR2 FQNEAQ (reference sequence). V was clipped by 1 base and J by 11 bases, with 11 bases between them. The CDR3 consists of 12 residues. The CDR3: CASSLGGGDAFF. The CDR3 coding sequence is TGTGCCAGCAGCTTAGGTGGGGGCGACGCTTTCTTT.

This clonotype was counted many times. The V call is TRBV7-2, the J call TRBJ1-1, with D possibly being TRBD1 (5 bases). The ends were cut back, 5 bases at V and 0 bases at J, with 7 bases in the middle. The germline gives CDR1 SGHTA, CDR2 FQGNSA. CDR3 length equals 13 residues. The CDR3: CASSQDMNTEAFF. As DNA, the CDR3 is TGTGCCAGCAGCCAGGACATGAACACTGAAGCTTTCTTT.

This clonotype was counted between two and nine times. This chain connects TRBV12-3 or TRBV12-4 to TRBJ2-7, with 8 nucleotides matching TRBD1. The CDR3 has 16 residues. The V and J ends lost 3 bases and 4 bases, in that order; junction bases with no gene match: 11. The CDR3 protein is CASSLISGGIMYEQYF. The CDR3 bases are TGTGCCAGCAGTTTGATTTCAGGGGGCATAATGTACGAGCAGTACTTC.

This clonotype was seen at least ten times. This rearrangement joins TRBV6-9 to TRBJ2-3, with 8 bases lining up with TRBD2. The CDR3 runs to 16 residues. Trimming at V came to 6 bases and at J to 2 bases, leaving 10 bases not matched to a gene. From germline, CDR1 is MNHGY and CDR2 SVAAGI. The CDR3 protein is CASSLPAGRDTDTQYF. In nucleotides, the CDR3 is TGTGCCAGCAGCCTCCCCGCCGGGAGGGACACAGATACGCAGTATTTT.

The chain combines TRBV4-1 with TRBJ2-1, with 9 nucleotides matching TRBD1. Germline V gene sequence: CDR1 MGHRA, CDR2 YSYEKL. This CDR3 has 17 amino acids. Unmatched junction bases numbered 7, after V lost 0 bases and J lost 4 bases. CDR3 bases: TGCGCCAGCAGCCAAGATCAAAACAGGGGGCTTTACAATGAGCAGTTCTTC. Translation gives CASSQDQNRGLYNEQFF.

This clonotype was counted ten times or more. The rearrangement links TRBV4-3 to TRBJ2-1, with D hard to call. There are 15 residues in the CDR3. Germline values: CDR1 LGHNA, CDR2 YSLEER. Trimming pared 0 bases from V and 0 bases from J, leaving 6 bases between. The CDR3 DNA follows: TGCGCCAGCAGCCAAGACAGAAGCTCCTACAATGAGCAGTTCTTC. Protein product: CASSQDRSSYNEQFF.

In the case of this clonotype: The junction departs from germline at one end; a sequencing error may be responsible. The rearrangement links TRBV27 to TRBJ1-2, with D possibly being TRBD1 (6 bases). Germline loops: CDR1 MNHEY, CDR2 SMNVEV (reference sequence). CDR3 length: 13 amino acids. CDR3 amino acids: CASSFGLQGQVVF. The CDR3 nucleotides read TGTGCCAGCAGTTTCGGCCTTCAGGGGCAAGTTGTATTC.

This clonotype has just a few counts. The chain employs TRBV5-1 and TRBJ1-1; 7 bases are a match to TRBD1. Trimming took 4 bases from V and 3 from J; bases not matched to a gene: 6. This CDR3 contains 14 residues. CDR1 is SGHRS, CDR2 YFSETQ, per germline. This CDR3 reads CASSRDRDHTEAFF. Here the CDR3 DNA reads TGCGCCAGCAGCCGGGACAGAGATCACACTGAAGCTTTCTTT.

The chain couples TRBV23-1 to TRBJ1-5; TRBD1 is a possible D gene (5 bases). TRBV23-1 is known as an ORF, though its function is uncertain. The V and J ends lost 4 bases and 4 bases respectively, with 14 bases between them. The CDR3 is 15 amino acids. The CDR3 DNA follows: TGCGCCAGCAGTCTCCAGGGTCCCCGGAATCAGCCCCAGCATTTT. Translation: CASSLQGPRNQPQHF.

V usage is TRBV18 and J usage is TRBJ2-5, with D hard to call. The germline V and J ends were trimmed by 0 bases and 1 base, with 9 bases remaining between them. Germline V gives CDR1 KGHSH, CDR2 LQKENI. This CDR3 is built from 15 residues. DNA for the CDR3: TGTGCCAGCTCACCACCGGCGTGGGGCCAAGAGACCCAGTACTTC. Translating gives CASSPPAWGQETQYF.

This clonotype has at least ten counts. This chain links TRBV5-1 with TRBJ2-3; D gene ambiguous. The CDR3 is 15 amino acids. Trimming pared 0 bases from V and 0 bases from J, leaving 8 bases between. Germline V gene data show CDR1 as SGHRS and CDR2 as YFSETQ. CDR3 loop: CASSLVGPSTDTQYF. In DNA form, the CDR3 reads TGCGCCAGCAGCTTGGTCGGACCTAGCACAGATACGCAGTATTTT.